Below, 3 T cell receptor beta chains from the same sample are listed, as sequenced in a study of cytomegalovirus exposure and HLA in healthy donors. 60 Vbeta and 13 Jbeta primers were used in PCR. The protocol was immunoSEQ multiplex PCR, while the TCRdb copy is restricted to in-frame clones and leaves out a portion. This sample yields under 200,000 clones, of which approximately 84% are seen a single time; roughly 6.3% belongs to the top ten. What was sequenced was PBMCs. These receptors all come from a male donor in good health and CMV-seropositive.

The rearrangement links TRBV19 to TRBJ1-3; D call uncertain. Per the germline V gene, CDR1 is LNHDA and CDR2 is SQIVND (reference sequence). The CDR3 consists of 12 residues. The V end was cut by 4 bases, the J end by 3 bases, with 4 bases between. The chain's CDR3 is CASSTIGNTIYF. For the CDR3, the DNA is TGTGCCAGTAGTACCATTGGAAACACCATATATTTT.

CDR3 loop: CASKRQGLYNEQFF. CDR3 DNA sequence: TGTGCCAGCAAGAGACAGGGACTCTACAATGAGCAGTTCTTC. The chain links TRBV6-5 to TRBJ2-1; D perhaps matches TRBD1 (7 bases). The V end was cut by 7 bases, the J end by 3 bases, with 13 bases between. CDR1 and CDR2 (germline): MNHEY, SVGAGI. This CDR3 spans 14 amino acids.

The chain couples TRBV27 to TRBJ2-7, with TRBD2 matching 10 bases. Germline CDR1 is MNHEY and CDR2 is SMNVEV (reference sequence). Trimming took 2 bases from V and 6 from J; bases not matched to a gene: 1. The CDR3 length is 13 residues. CDR3 sequence: CASSLASGSEQYF. CDR3 bases: TGTGCCAGCAGTTTAGCTAGCGGGAGCGAGCAGTACTTC.